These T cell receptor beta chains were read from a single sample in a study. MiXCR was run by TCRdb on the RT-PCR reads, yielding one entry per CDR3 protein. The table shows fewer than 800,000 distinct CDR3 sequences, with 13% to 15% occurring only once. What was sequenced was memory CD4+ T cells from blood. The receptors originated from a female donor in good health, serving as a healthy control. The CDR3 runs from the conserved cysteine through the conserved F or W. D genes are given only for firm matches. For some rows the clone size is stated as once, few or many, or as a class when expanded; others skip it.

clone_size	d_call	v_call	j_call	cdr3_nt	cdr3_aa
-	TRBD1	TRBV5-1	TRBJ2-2	TGCGCCAGCAGACCTCCGGGACAGACGCTCGGGGAGCTGTTTTTT	CASRPPGQTLGELFF
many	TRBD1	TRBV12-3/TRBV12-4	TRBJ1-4	TGTGCCAGCAGGGGGACAGGGGTTGAAAAACTGTTTTTT	CASRGTGVEKLFF
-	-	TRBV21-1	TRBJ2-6	TGTGCCAGCACGGTGCTCACTGGGGCCAACGTCCTGACTTTC	CASTVLTGANVLTF
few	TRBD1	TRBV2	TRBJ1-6	TGTGCCAGCAGTGTGGACAGGGGCGCTTCACCCCTCCACTTT	CASSVDRGASPLHF
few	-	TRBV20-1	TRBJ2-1	TGCAGTGCATCGGACTACCGAGACAATGAGCAGTTCTTC	CSASDYRDNEQFF
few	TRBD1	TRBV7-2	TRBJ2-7	TGTGCCAGCATCCTAAGGGGGACAGGGGGCATCTACGAGCAGTACTTC	CASILRGTGGIYEQYF
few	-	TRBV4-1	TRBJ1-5	TGCGCCAGCAGCCAGGGGGGGAATGCGGCCCAGCATTTT	CASSQGGNAAQHF
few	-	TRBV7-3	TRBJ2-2	TGTGCCAGCAGCTCCTCCCGGGGGGGGACAGGGACCGTATCGAGGGAGCTGTTTTTT	CASSSSRGGTGTVSRELFF
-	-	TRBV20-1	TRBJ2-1	TGCAGTGCTAGATGGCTACCTTCCTACAATGAGCAGTTCTTC	CSARWLPSYNEQFF
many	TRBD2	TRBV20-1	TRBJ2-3	TGCAGTGCTAGACGACTAGCGGGAGCCTCAGATACGCAGTATTTT	CSARRLAGASDTQYF
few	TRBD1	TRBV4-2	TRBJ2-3	TGTGCCAGCAGCCCCTTTGGGACAGGGGCGGATACGCAGTATTTT	CASSPFGTGADTQYF
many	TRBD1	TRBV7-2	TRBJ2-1	TGTGCCAGCAGCCTTTGGGATCGGGACAGGTCCCACAATGAGCAGTTCTTC	CASSLWDRDRSHNEQFF
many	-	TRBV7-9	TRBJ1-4	TGTGCCAGCAGCCCAGACACGATTAATGAAAAACTGTTTTTT	CASSPDTINEKLFF
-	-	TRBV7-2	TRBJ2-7	TGTGCCAGCAGCTTATTTAGGGCAGGGTACGAGCAGTACTTC	CASSLFRAGYEQYF
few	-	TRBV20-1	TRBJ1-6	TGCAGTGCTAGAGATGCTCGGGAGGGTAATAATTCACCCCTCCACTTT	CSARDAREGNNSPLHF
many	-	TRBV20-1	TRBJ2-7	TGCAGTGGACTACAGGAAGATCTCTACGAGCAGTACTTC	CSGLQEDLYEQYF
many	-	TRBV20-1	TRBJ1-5	TGCAGTGCTACCACAGGAACTGGGATGCCCCAGCATTTT	CSATTGTGMPQHF
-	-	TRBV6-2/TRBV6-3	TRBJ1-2	TGTGCCAGCAGAAAAACCGGGGCGGAGAACTTCTATGGCTACACCTTC	CASRKTGAENFYGYTF
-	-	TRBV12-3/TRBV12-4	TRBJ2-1	TGTGCCAGCACCCTCGAGGGAGTTAGCGATGAGCAGTTCTTC	CASTLEGVSDEQFF
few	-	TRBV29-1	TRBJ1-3	TGCAGCGTTGGAAACAGGGAAACTGGAAACACCATATATTTT	CSVGNRETGNTIYF
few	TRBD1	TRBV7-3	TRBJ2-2	TGTGCCAGCAGCCTCGGGACAGGGTTGGGTAACACCGGGGAGCTGTTTTTT	CASSLGTGLGNTGELFF
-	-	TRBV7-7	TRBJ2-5	TGTGCCAGCACCCCCGGCCTTATGCAGACCCAGTACTTC	CASTPGLMQTQYF
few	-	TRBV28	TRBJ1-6	TGTGCCAGCATTACTCCGGCGAGGACAGAAAATTCACCCCTCCACTTT	CASITPARTENSPLHF
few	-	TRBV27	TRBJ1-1	TGTGCCAGCAGTTGGGCAGGGGCGAACACTGAAGCTTTCTTT	CASSWAGANTEAFF
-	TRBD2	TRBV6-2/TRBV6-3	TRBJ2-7	TGTGCCAGCAGTTCCCAACTAGCGGGATTCCACGAGCAGTACTTC	CASSSQLAGFHEQYF
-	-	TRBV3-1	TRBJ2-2	TGTGCCAGCAGCCAAGTTCCCGGGTTGGGGACCGGGGAGCTGTTTTTT	CASSQVPGLGTGELFF
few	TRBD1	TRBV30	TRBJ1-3	TGTGCCTGGAGTGTACGAGACAGGGCTTTCTCTGGAAACACCATATATTTT	CAWSVRDRAFSGNTIYF
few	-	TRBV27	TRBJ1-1	TGTGCCAGCAGTTCCGACAGCCACAACACTGAAGCTTTCTTT	CASSSDSHNTEAFF
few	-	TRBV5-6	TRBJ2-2	TGTGCCAGCAGCTGGAGGGTCTCAAACACCGGGGAGCTGTTTTTT	CASSWRVSNTGELFF
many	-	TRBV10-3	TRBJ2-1	TGTGCCATCAGTGACCCTGGAAGGACATCTACAAGCTCCTACAATGAGCAGTTCTTC	CAISDPGRTSTSSYNEQFF
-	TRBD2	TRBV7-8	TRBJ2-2	TGTGCCAGCAGCTTCCGACTAGCGGGAGCGGGCGGGGAGCTGTTTTTT	CASSFRLAGAGGELFF
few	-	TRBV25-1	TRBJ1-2	TGTGCCAGCAGTGCCCCCCTCGGGACAAGATTTGGCTACACCTTC	CASSAPLGTRFGYTF
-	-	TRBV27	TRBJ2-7	TGTGCCACCCAGAATCAGGGCTCCTACGAGCAGTACTTC	CATQNQGSYEQYF
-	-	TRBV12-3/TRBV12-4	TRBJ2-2	TGTGCCAGCAGTTTTTGGGGCGGCGGGGAGCTGTTTTTT	CASSFWGGGELFF
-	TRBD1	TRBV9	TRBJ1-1	TGTGCCAGCAGCGTGCAACAGGGGTACACTGAAGCTTTCTTT	CASSVQQGYTEAFF